These T cell receptor beta chains were read from a single sample in a study of preoperative IRX-2 immunotherapy in early breast cancer. Profiling relied on immunoSEQ multiplex PCR, and the TCRdb table lists in-frame clones only, not all of them. Of 90,000 to 100,000 clones listed, roughly 89% are singletons. Here the sequenced sample was tumor tissue, taken after IRX-2 immunotherapy. The receptor source for this set is a human donor with breast cancer. Both conserved end residues are part of each CDR3. The D gene is left open where the match is weak. The size field is filled for only some rows; it gives once, few, many or a size class.

abundance	v_gene	d_gene	j_gene	CDR3aa	CDR3nt
-	TRBV7-7	-	TRBJ1-5	CASSLADGGNQPQHF	TGTGCCAGCAGCCTGGCTGATGGGGGCAATCAGCCCCAGCATTTT
-	TRBV6-8	-	TRBJ2-6	CASSGSLTAGANVLTF	TGTGCCAGCAGCGGTTCCTTGACAGCTGGGGCCAACGTCCTGACTTTC
-	TRBV19	TRBD1	TRBJ2-3	CASSIVRQGVDTQYF	TGTGCCAGTAGTATAGTAAGGCAGGGGGTAGATACGCAGTATTTT
once	TRBV6-8	-	TRBJ1-1	CASRVLSLNTEAFF	TGTGCCAGCAGAGTACTATCACTGAACACTGAAGCTTTCTTT
-	TRBV2	-	TRBJ1-6	CASSKVGDARRDSPLHF	TGTGCCAGCAGTAAAGTCGGGGACGCACGGAGGGATTCACCCCTCCACTTT
-	TRBV28	-	TRBJ2-2	CASSSPPGELFF	TGTGCCAGCAGTTCCCCACCCGGGGAGCTGTTTTTT
-	TRBV25-1	TRBD2	TRBJ2-7	CASTRTGLAEEQYF	TGTGCCAGCACCCGGACGGGACTAGCCGAGGAGCAGTACTTC
-	TRBV6-4	-	TRBJ1-1	CASSSITEAFF	TGTGCCAGCAGTTCGATCACTGAAGCTTTCTTT
-	TRBV6-8	TRBD1	TRBJ1-2	CASRGTGLGDGYTF	TGTGCCAGCAGAGGGACAGGGCTCGGGGATGGCTACACCTTC
-	TRBV30	-	TRBJ1-2	CAWSGGSNYGYTF	TGTGCCTGGAGTGGTGGGTCTAACTATGGCTACACCTTC
-	TRBV28	-	TRBJ1-2	CASRTKGGSGGYTF	TGTGCCAGCAGAACAAAGGGGGGGAGCGGTGGCTACACCTTC
-	TRBV6-8	TRBD1	TRBJ1-2	CASVRGQGDYGYTF	TGTGCCAGCGTGAGGGGGCAGGGGGACTATGGCTACACCTTC
-	TRBV14	TRBD1	TRBJ1-1	CASSQDSGTAYEAFF	TGTGCCAGCAGCCAAGATTCGGGGACAGCCTATGAAGCTTTCTTT
-	TRBV6-8	-	TRBJ2-3	CASSTGIRAGADTQYF	TGTGCCAGCAGTACGGGAATCCGGGCGGGCGCAGATACGCAGTATTTT
once	TRBV28	-	TRBJ2-2	CASNPTDTGELFF	TGTGCCAGCAACCCGACTGACACCGGGGAGCTGTTTTTT
-	TRBV30	TRBD1	TRBJ2-5	CAWMAGGSQETQYF	TGTGCCTGGATGGCAGGGGGTTCCCAAGAGACCCAGTACTTC
-	TRBV19	-	TRBJ2-5	CASRRASGETQYF	TGTGCCAGTAGGCGAGCTTCGGGAGAGACCCAGTACTTC
-	TRBV14	-	TRBJ2-3	CASSQGQSRQDTQYF	TGTGCCAGCAGCCAAGGGCAGAGTAGGCAAGATACGCAGTATTTT
-	TRBV5-1	TRBD1	TRBJ2-7	CASSLPQLGTGRTDYEQYF	TGCGCCAGCAGCTTGCCCCAACTAGGGACAGGGCGGACCGACTACGAGCAGTACTTC
once	TRBV19	-	TRBJ2-1	CASSISTGNEQFF	TGTGCCAGTAGTATAAGTACAGGGAATGAGCAGTTCTTC
few	TRBV19	-	TRBJ1-5	CASTQGNQPQHF	TGTGCCAGTACCCAGGGGAATCAGCCCCAGCATTTT
-	TRBV5-1	TRBD1	TRBJ2-1	CASSLGTGLSYNEQFF	TGCGCCAGCAGCTTGGGGACAGGGCTATCCTACAATGAGCAGTTCTTC
-	TRBV18	TRBD1	TRBJ2-4	CASSHGQGDIQYF	TGTGCCAGCTCACACGGACAGGGAGACATTCAGTACTTC
-	TRBV7-1	-	TRBJ2-2	CASSSRGDPTGELFF	TGTGCCAGCAGCTCCCGGGGAGACCCCACCGGGGAGCTGTTTTTT
-	TRBV19	-	TRBJ1-6	CASSIGGYDAPLHF	TGTGCCAGTAGTATAGGAGGGTACGACGCACCCCTCCACTTT
-	TRBV10-1	-	TRBJ2-3	CASSESSPDDTQYF	TGCGCCAGCAGTGAGTCCAGCCCAGACGATACGCAGTATTTT
once	TRBV28	-	TRBJ1-2	CASSLSGGGGYTF	TGTGCCAGCAGTTTATCGGGGGGCGGTGGCTACACCTTC
once	TRBV6-8	TRBD1	TRBJ1-2	CASSGQLRDSDYTF	TGTGCCAGCAGTGGACAACTACGGGACAGCGACTACACCTTC
-	TRBV5-1	-	TRBJ2-3	CASSPSGTSTDTQYF	TGCGCCAGCAGCCCCTCGGGGACAAGCACAGATACGCAGTATTTT
-	TRBV11-3	-	TRBJ1-1	CASSPAGVGVGTEAFF	TGTGCCAGCAGCCCTGCAGGGGTTGGGGTGGGCACTGAAGCTTTCTTT
-	TRBV5-1	-	TRBJ2-6	CASSLEGGRANVLTF	TGCGCCAGCAGCTTGGAGGGTGGGCGGGCCAACGTCCTGACTTTC
-	TRBV18	-	TRBJ1-1	CASSRTDTEAFF	TGTGCCAGTTCTCGAACCGACACTGAAGCTTTCTTT
few	TRBV28	-	TRBJ1-5	CASTNGDQPQHF	TGTGCCAGCACCAACGGGGATCAGCCCCAGCATTTT
once	TRBV12-5	TRBD1	TRBJ1-3	CASRFGATGVSGNTIYF	TGTGCCAGCCGATTCGGGGCTACAGGGGTCTCTGGAAACACCATATATTTT
once	TRBV28	-	TRBJ1-1	CASISGGSNTEAFF	TGTGCCAGTATTTCGGGGGGCTCGAACACTGAAGCTTTCTTT
-	TRBV15	-	TRBJ2-7	CATSTLGGMAYEQYF	TGTGCCACCAGCACCCTCGGAGGAATGGCCTACGAGCAGTACTTC
-	TRBV19	-	TRBJ2-3	CASKGRSTDTQYF	TGTGCCAGTAAAGGCAGGAGCACAGATACGCAGTATTTT
-	TRBV19	TRBD1	TRBJ1-1	CASTGATEAFF	TGTGCCAGCACAGGGGCCACTGAAGCTTTCTTT
-	TRBV6-8	TRBD1	TRBJ1-1	CAGQRRDSAEAFF	TGTGCCGGCCAAAGGAGGGACAGTGCTGAAGCTTTCTTT
once	TRBV19	TRBD1	TRBJ1-3	CASDTGGLSGNTIYF	TGTGCCAGCGATACAGGGGGCTTGTCTGGAAACACCATATATTTT
-	TRBV6-7	-	TRBJ1-1	CASSEGYGSEAFF	TGTGCCAGCAGTGAAGGGTATGGATCTGAAGCTTTCTTT
once	TRBV15	-	TRBJ2-7	CATSMWPQTYEQYF	TGTGCCACCAGCATGTGGCCGCAAACCTACGAGCAGTACTTC
-	TRBV5-1	-	TRBJ1-1	CASSLATVRGTEAFF	TGCGCCAGCAGCTTGGCCACAGTCAGGGGCACTGAAGCTTTCTTT
once	TRBV19	-	TRBJ2-7	CASSSGREYEQYF	TGTGCCAGTAGTTCGGGACGGGAATACGAGCAGTACTTC
-	TRBV11-3	-	TRBJ2-1	CASSLATGSSYNEQFF	TGTGCCAGCAGCTTGGCGACGGGCAGCTCCTACAATGAGCAGTTCTTC
-	TRBV5-1	-	TRBJ2-7	CASSLTGSVGEQYF	TGCGCCAGCAGCTTAACGGGAAGCGTAGGGGAGCAGTACTTC
-	TRBV5-1	TRBD2	TRBJ2-1	CASSLLAGLANEQFF	TGCGCCAGCAGCCTCCTAGCGGGATTGGCTAATGAGCAGTTCTTC
-	TRBV15	-	TRBJ2-7	CATSKAILGYEQYF	TGTGCCACCAGCAAAGCCATCCTAGGCTACGAGCAGTACTTC
-	TRBV5-1	TRBD1	TRBJ1-3	CASSSTGDPGNTIYF	TGCGCCAGCAGCTCCACAGGGGATCCTGGAAACACCATATATTTT
-	TRBV18	-	TRBJ1-3	CASSPSVTSGNTIYF	TGTGCCAGCTCACCATCGGTGACATCAGGAAACACCATATATTTT
-	TRBV30	-	TRBJ2-5	CAWSSGRGVETQYF	TGTGCCTGGAGTTCGGGTAGGGGGGTAGAGACCCAGTACTTC